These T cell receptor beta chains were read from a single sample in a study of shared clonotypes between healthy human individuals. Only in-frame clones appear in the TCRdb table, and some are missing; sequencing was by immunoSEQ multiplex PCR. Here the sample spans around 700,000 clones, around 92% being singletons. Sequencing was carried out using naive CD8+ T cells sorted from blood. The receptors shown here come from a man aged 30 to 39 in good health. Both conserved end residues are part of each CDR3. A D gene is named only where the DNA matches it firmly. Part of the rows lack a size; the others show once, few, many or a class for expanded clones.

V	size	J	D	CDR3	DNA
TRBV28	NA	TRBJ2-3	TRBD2	CASGYFLAGDGGTDTQYF	TGTGCCAGCGGTTATTTTCTAGCGGGAGATGGGGGGACAGATACGCAGTATTTT
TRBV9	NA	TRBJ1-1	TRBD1	CASSGPQGQGKGGTEAFF	TGTGCCAGCAGCGGGCCTCAAGGACAGGGAAAGGGTGGCACTGAAGCTTTCTTT
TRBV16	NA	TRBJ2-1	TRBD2	CASSQITSGPYNEQFF	TGTGCCAGCAGCCAGATCACTAGCGGGCCCTACAATGAGCAGTTCTTC
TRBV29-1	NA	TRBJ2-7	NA	CSAEKGVAPYEQYF	TGCAGCGCCGAAAAGGGGGTCGCCCCTTACGAGCAGTACTTC
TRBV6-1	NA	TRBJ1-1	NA	CASSDYRMGQRPGDTEAFF	TGTGCCAGCAGTGACTATCGTATGGGACAACGCCCTGGGGACACTGAAGCTTTCTTT
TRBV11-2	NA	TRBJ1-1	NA	CASRTAYPNEAFF	TGTGCCAGCAGGACAGCCTACCCCAATGAAGCTTTCTTT
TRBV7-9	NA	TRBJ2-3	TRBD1	CASSLVRGQADTQYF	TGTGCCAGCAGCTTAGTCAGGGGGCAAGCAGATACGCAGTATTTT
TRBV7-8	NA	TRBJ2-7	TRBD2	CASSLGTSGSSYEQYF	TGTGCCAGCAGCCTAGGGACTAGCGGGAGCTCCTACGAGCAGTACTTC
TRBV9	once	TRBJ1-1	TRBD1	CASSAKGRQGAEAFF	TGTGCCAGCAGCGCCAAAGGGAGACAGGGGGCCGAAGCTTTCTTT
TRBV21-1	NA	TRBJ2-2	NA	CASSKYTGVSAGELFF	TGTGCCAGCAGCAAATACACAGGGGTATCGGCCGGGGAGCTGTTTTTT
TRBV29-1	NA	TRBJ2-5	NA	CSVVPQHQETQYF	TGCAGCGTTGTTCCTCAGCACCAAGAGACCCAGTACTTC
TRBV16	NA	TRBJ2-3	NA	CASSQSLAGESTDTQYF	TGTGCCAGCAGCCAATCCCTGGCAGGGGAGTCCACAGATACGCAGTATTTT
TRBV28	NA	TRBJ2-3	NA	CASSPREDTQYF	TGTGCCAGCAGTCCGCGAGAGGATACGCAGTATTTT
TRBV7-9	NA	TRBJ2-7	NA	CASKPAGSYEQYF	TGTGCCAGTAAACCAGCAGGCTCCTACGAGCAGTACTTC
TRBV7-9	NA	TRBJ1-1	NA	CASSEGQLNTEAFF	TGTGCCAGCAGCGAAGGACAGCTGAACACTGAAGCTTTCTTT
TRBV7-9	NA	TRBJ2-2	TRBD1	CASSSRDRETNGELFF	TGTGCCAGCAGCTCCCGGGACAGGGAGACGAACGGGGAGCTGTTTTTT
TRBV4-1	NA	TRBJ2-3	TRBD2	CASSPALAGDTQYF	TGCGCCAGCAGCCCAGCCTTAGCGGGAGATACGCAGTATTTT
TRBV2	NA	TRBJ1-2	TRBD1	CASCTRGEMINYGYTF	TGTGCCAGCTGCACCAGGGGGGAGATGATTAACTATGGCTACACCTTC
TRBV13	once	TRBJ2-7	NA	CASGTPTYEQYF	TGTGCCAGCGGGACTCCCACCTACGAGCAGTACTTC
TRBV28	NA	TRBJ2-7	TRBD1	CARNCDRAHEQYF	TGTGCCAGAAACTGTGACAGGGCCCACGAGCAGTACTTC
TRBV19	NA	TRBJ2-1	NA	CASSPEQVNEQFF	TGTGCCAGTAGCCCGGAACAGGTGAATGAGCAGTTCTTC
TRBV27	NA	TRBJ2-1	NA	CASSLTNYNEQFF	TGTGCCAGCAGTTTAACTAATTACAATGAGCAGTTCTTC
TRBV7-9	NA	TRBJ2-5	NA	CASSLTGLQETQYF	TGTGCCAGCAGCCTCACAGGGCTCCAAGAGACCCAGTACTTC
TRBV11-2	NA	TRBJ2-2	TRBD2	CASSLDQLADLTGELFF	TGTGCCAGCAGCTTAGATCAGCTAGCGGACCTCACCGGGGAGCTGTTTTTT
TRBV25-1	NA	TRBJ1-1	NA	CASSGRGGNTEAFF	TGTGCCAGCAGTGGGAGGGGCGGGAACACTGAAGCTTTCTTT
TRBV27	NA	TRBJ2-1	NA	CASSPAGFYNEQFF	TGTGCCAGCAGCCCCGCGGGGTTCTACAATGAGCAGTTCTTC